Listed here is a single T cell receptor beta chain. The data derive from a study of tumour-infiltrating T cells in Burkitt lymphoma. For the study at large: Overall and progression-free survival were predicted by productive clonality.

Assay used: immunoSEQ multiplex PCR; TCRdb lists only in-frame clones, some missing. The table includes hundreds of clones, approximately 79% detected once. Germline CDR1 reads GTSNPN; CDR2 reads SVGIG (reference sequence). CDR3 length: 13 residues. Trimming stripped 1 base from V and 9 bases from J, with 10 bases between. This receptor was taken from a human donor with diffuse large B-cell lymphoma. Some clones in this sample may be carry-over from other donors' samples. Sequencing was performed on tumor tissue. The chain combines TRBV30 with TRBJ1-6; D is undetermined. The CDR3 region has the DNA TGTGCCTGGAGTGAGGCAGGAGGTTCACCCCTCCACTTT. It codes for CAWSEAGGSPLHF.